The 30 T cell receptor beta chains in this list originate from one sample, sequenced in a study of vaccination effects on CD4 cells after COVID-19. Expansion with viral peptide pools was applied to antigen-specific CD4+ T cells by the ViraFEST assay prior to sequencing. Subsequent to less than twelve days of culture, CD4+ T cells were isolated. The person acquired a PCR-confirmed SARS-CoV-2 infection between March and December 2020. Their specific antigens are unknown. Only in-frame clones appear in the TCRdb table, and some are missing; sequencing was by immunoSEQ multiplex PCR. The sample yields 35,000 to 55,000 clones, around 80% seen once. This sample comprised CD4+ T cells from PBMCs cultured with a peptide pool, obtained before COVID-19 vaccination. Source of these receptors: a human donor who had a prior SARS-CoV-2 infection.

The J gene is TRBJ2-1, the V gene TRBV2; the match to TRBD2 covers 14 bases. CDR1 is SNHLY, CDR2 FYNNEI, per germline. V trimming: 3 bases; J trimming: 15 bases; junction bases outside the gene matches: 4. The CDR3 runs 13 residues. CDR3 sequence: CASSDGTSGSWFF. CDR3 DNA sequence: TGTGCCAGCAGTGACGGGACTAGCGGGAGTTGGTTCTTC.

This chain joins TRBV11-3 and TRBJ2-5; 13 bases fit TRBD2. The CDR3 runs 15 residues. After removal of 3 bases from V and 3 bases from J, the junction contained 1 base not matched to a gene. Per the germline V gene, CDR1 is SGHNT and CDR2 is YENEEA. Here the CDR3 reads CASSFGLAGEETQYF. CDR3 DNA: TGTGCCAGCAGCTTCGGACTAGCGGGAGAAGAGACCCAGTACTTC.

V and J are TRBV4-2 and TRBJ2-5, with TRBD2 identical over 10 bases. Germline V lookup: CDR1 LGHNA, CDR2 YNFKEQ. The V and J ends lost 0 bases and 6 bases, in that order; junction bases with no gene match: 13. The CDR3 covers 18 residues. The CDR3 DNA sequence: TGTGCCAGCAGCCAAGATCGGAGGGGTAGCGGGGGGTCCCAGACCCAGTACTTC. Amino acids: CASSQDRRGSGGSQTQYF.

The J gene is TRBJ2-5, the V gene TRBV4-2, with 10 bases that match TRBD2. CDR3 length: 15 residues. The germline CDR1 and CDR2 sequences are LGHNA and YNFKEQ. V lost 1 base to trimming and J lost 4 bases; unmatched junction nucleotides: 3. The CDR3, as DNA: TGTGCCAGCAGCCAAGGAGCGGGAGGGCCAGAGACCCAGTACTTC. Its translation is CASSQGAGGPETQYF.

The chain combines TRBV7-9 with TRBJ2-3; 9 positions agree with TRBD1. CDR1 and CDR2 from the germline V gene are SEHNR and FQNEAQ (reference sequence). This CDR3 is 15 amino acids long. The J segment lost 4 bases and the V segment lost 4 bases, leaving 6 bases of the junction unmatched. This chain's CDR3 is CASSYGQGSPDTQYF. CDR3 nucleotides: TGTGCCAGCAGCTACGGACAGGGGTCACCAGATACGCAGTATTTT. The variable domain in full, with the rest retrieved from reference TRBV7-9 and TRBJ2-3, is DTGVSQNPRHKITKRGQNVTFRCDPISEHNRLYWYRQTLGQGPEFLTYFQNEAQLEKSRLLSDRFSAERPKGSFSTLEIQRTEQGDSAMYLCASSYGQGSPDTQYFGPGTRLTVL.

The chain joins TRBV6-2 or TRBV6-3 to TRBJ2-5; weak D call: TRBD1 (6 bases). The CDR3 is 13 residues long. V was cut by 4 bases and J by 1 base, with 7 bases left in between. The V gene's germline CDR1 is MNHEY and CDR2 SVGEGT. This CDR3 is CASSSQGQETQYF. The CDR3 DNA follows: TGTGCCAGCAGTTCACAGGGCCAAGAGACCCAGTACTTC.

The count of this clone is one. The chain carries TRBV24-1 and TRBJ1-5; D perhaps matches TRBD1 (6 bases). CDR1 is KGHDR and CDR2 is SFDVKD in the germline V gene. The CDR3 has 11 amino acids. V lost 11 bases, J lost 5 bases, and 9 bases lay in between. For the CDR3, the DNA is TGTGCCAGCAGGGGTTATCAGCCCCAGCATTTT. Residues: CASRGYQPQHF.

This clone has more than one count but fewer than ten. The rearrangement uses TRBV15 and TRBJ1-3, with D possibly being TRBD1 (5 bases). The V gene's germline CDR1 is LNHNV and CDR2 YYDKDF (reference sequence). V shed 0 bases and J shed 5 bases, with 11 bases lying between them. The CDR3 sequence is 15 residues long. The CDR3 sequence: CATSRDRAGRNTIYF. The DNA of the CDR3 is TGTGCCACCAGCAGAGATCGGGCAGGGCGAAACACCATATATTTT.

This chain links TRBV7-2 with TRBJ2-3; TRBD2 might be the D (5 bases). Trimming took off 5 bases at V and 6 bases at J, with 9 bases between the two ends. The CDR3 length is 12 residues. Germline V CDR1 and CDR2: SGHTA, FQGNSA. In nucleotides, the CDR3 is TGTGCCAGCAGCCCATGGGAGGATACGCAGTATTTT. Translated: CASSPWEDTQYF. Together with reference TRBV7-2 and TRBJ2-3, the CDR3 gives the full variable domain: GAGVSQSPSNKVTEKGKDVELRCDPISGHTALYWYRQSLGQGLEFLIYFQGNSAPDKSGLPSDRFSAERTGGSVSTLTIQRTQQEDSAVYLCASSPWEDTQYFGPGTRLTVL.

The chain recombines TRBV20-1 with TRBJ1-5, with a weak D call TRBD1 (6 bases). This CDR3 has 15 residues. The V and J ends lost 3 bases and 0 bases respectively, with 12 bases between them. Germline-derived CDR1 and CDR2 are DFQATT and SNEGSKA (reference sequence). This CDR3 reads CSASSGDYSNQPQHF. The CDR3 nucleotides are TGCAGTGCTAGTTCAGGGGATTATAGCAATCAGCCCCAGCATTTT.

The V call is TRBV11-2, the J call TRBJ2-3, with 7 nucleotides matching TRBD2. The CDR3 runs to 15 residues. Germline lookup yields CDR1 SGHAT and CDR2 FQNNGV. The V gene end was trimmed by 1 base and the J gene end by 5 bases; junction bases not matched to a gene: 6. The CDR3 spells CASSLGAGVLDTQYF. Here the CDR3 DNA reads TGTGCCAGCAGCTTAGGTGCGGGAGTTTTAGATACGCAGTATTTT.

CDR3: CASKAGEGYTGELFF. The DNA of the CDR3 is TGCGCCAGCAAAGCGGGAGAGGGGTATACCGGGGAGCTGTTTTTT. The chain has TRBV5-1 and TRBJ2-2; TRBD2 agrees at 8 bases. Germline V gene sequence: CDR1 SGHRS, CDR2 YFSETQ. The CDR3 runs 15 residues. Germline trimming cut 6 bases from V and 5 bases from J; bases unmatched to any gene: 9.

The chain is built from TRBV5-6 and TRBJ2-7; possibly TRBD1 for D (6 bases). V was cut by 4 bases and J by 4 bases, with 9 bases left in between. CDR3 length equals 12 residues. Looked up from germline, CDR1 is SGHDT and CDR2 is YYEEEE. The CDR3 protein is CASSLRGYEQYF. The DNA of the CDR3 is TGTGCCAGCAGCCTCAGGGGTTACGAGCAGTACTTC.

The genes are TRBV7-2 and TRBJ2-1, with 8 bases aligning to TRBD2. CDR1 and CDR2 from the germline V gene are SGHTA and FQGNSA. The CDR3 runs 19 residues. With 1 base clipped from V and 0 bases from J, the junction kept 11 bases outside the gene matches. The CDR3 region has the DNA TGTGCCAGCAGCTTAGTAGGGACTAGAACAGGAGCCTCCTACAATGAGCAGTTCTTC. Translated, it gives CASSLVGTRTGASYNEQFF. Filled out from reference TRBV7-2 and TRBJ2-1, the complete variable domain reads GAGVSQSPSNKVTEKGKDVELRCDPISGHTALYWYRQSLGQGLEFLIYFQGNSAPDKSGLPSDRFSAERTGGSVSTLTIQRTQQEDSAVYLCASSLVGTRTGASYNEQFFGPGTRLTVL.

V and J are TRBV7-3 and TRBJ1-1; TRBD1 might be the D (5 bases). The CDR3 is 13 amino acids. The germline gives CDR1 SGHTA, CDR2 FQGTGA. V was shortened by 4 bases and J by 4 bases, with 10 bases between the two germline ends. DNA for the CDR3: TGTGCCAGCAGCTCGGGACGTGGCACTGAAGCTTTCTTT. Protein product: CASSSGRGTEAFF.

In DNA, the CDR3 is TGCGCCAGCAGCCAACCCTTAGCGGGAGCTTACGAGCAGTACTTC. It yields the protein CASSQPLAGAYEQYF. The chain joins TRBV4-1 to TRBJ2-7; TRBD2 matches at 9 bases. Looked up from germline, CDR1 is MGHRA and CDR2 is YSYEKL. This CDR3 contains 15 residues. The trim removed 2 bases at V and 4 bases at J, leaving 6 bases unmatched.

The chain combines TRBV5-4 with TRBJ2-2; 8 bases match TRBD2. The trim removed 5 bases at V and 0 bases at J, leaving 6 bases unmatched. Per the germline V gene, CDR1 is SGHNT and CDR2 is YYREEE (reference sequence). The CDR3 sequence is 16 residues long. DNA for the CDR3: TGTGCCAGCAGTCGCGGACTAGCCCCGAACACCGGGGAGCTGTTTTTT. This encodes CASSRGLAPNTGELFF.

The rearrangement joins TRBV5-1 to TRBJ1-2, with 7 bases matching TRBD1. The CDR3 is made up of 14 amino acids. Germline assignment: CDR1 SGHRS and CDR2 YFSETQ. The trim removed 8 bases at V and 3 bases at J, leaving 10 bases unmatched. The CDR3 region has the DNA TGCGCCAGTACCCTAGGGGGCGCTTACTATGGCTACACCTTC. Protein product: CASTLGGAYYGYTF.

This clone was counted only a few times. The V and J genes are TRBV2 and TRBJ1-5; TRBD1 might be the D (6 bases). Germline V lookup: CDR1 SNHLY, CDR2 FYNNEI. V was shortened by 7 bases and J by 1 base, with 14 bases between the two germline ends. This CDR3 spans 15 amino acids. In DNA form, the CDR3 reads TGTGCCAGCAAGTTGGGGGCTTGGAGCAATCAGCCCCAGCATTTT. This translates into CASKLGAWSNQPQHF.

The chain couples TRBV7-3 to TRBJ2-2, with TRBD2 as a possible D gene (6 bases). The V and J ends lost 5 bases and 1 base respectively, with 11 bases between them. This CDR3 is built from 15 residues. The germline V gene encodes CDR1 SGHTA and CDR2 FQGTGA. The CDR3 loop reads CASSPMGGNTGELFF. The CDR3 DNA reads TGTGCCAGCAGCCCTATGGGGGGGAACACCGGGGAGCTGTTTTTT.

The gene calls are TRBV30 and TRBJ1-3; a possible D gene is TRBD1 (5 bases). Germline lookup yields CDR1 GTSNPN and CDR2 SVGIG (reference sequence). The CDR3 is made up of 14 amino acids. The V end was cut by 4 bases, the J end by 4 bases, with 14 bases between. DNA of the CDR3: TGTGCCTGGAACGGGGACTCTCTCGGAAACACCATATATTTT. Translated: CAWNGDSLGNTIYF.

The count of this clone is one. V is TRBV18 and J is TRBJ2-7, with 7 nucleotides matching TRBD1. V was clipped by 6 bases and J by 2 bases; unmatched bases: 7. The CDR3 consists of 14 residues. From germline, CDR1 is KGHSH and CDR2 LQKENI. CDR3: CASSLRQGPYEQYF. CDR3 DNA sequence: TGTGCCAGCTCCCTACGACAGGGACCCTACGAGCAGTACTTC.

This clone came up a few times. The DNA of the CDR3 is TGTGCCAGCAGCCCGCCGGGACAGAGGAATGAAAAACTGTTTTTT. Its translation: CASSPPGQRNEKLFF. The chain couples TRBV7-2 to TRBJ1-4, with TRBD1 matching over 7 bases. This CDR3 is built from 15 residues. The J segment lost 5 bases and the V segment lost 5 bases, leaving 8 bases of the junction unmatched. CDR1 is SGHTA, CDR2 FQGNSA, per germline. Complete variable domain (other parts from reference TRBV7-2 and TRBJ1-4): GAGVSQSPSNKVTEKGKDVELRCDPISGHTALYWYRQSLGQGLEFLIYFQGNSAPDKSGLPSDRFSAERTGGSVSTLTIQRTQQEDSAVYLCASSPPGQRNEKLFFGSGTQLSVL.

The CDR3 protein is CASSASIQETQYF. The CDR3 nucleotides are TGTGCCAGCAGCGCTAGTATTCAAGAGACCCAGTACTTC. The genes are TRBV9 and TRBJ2-5; D remains ambiguous. Trimming stripped 3 bases from V and 2 bases from J, with 8 bases between. CDR3 size: 13 residues. Germline V CDR1 and CDR2: SGDLS, YYNGEE. Complete variable domain (other parts from reference TRBV9 and TRBJ2-5): DSGVTQTPKHLITATGQRVTLRCSPRSGDLSVYWYQQSLDQGLQFLIQYYNGEERAKGNILERFSAQQFPDLHSELNLSSLELGDSALYFCASSASIQETQYFGPGTRLLVL.

This clone was seen more than once but under ten times. This chain uses TRBV2 with TRBJ1-1; D unresolved. CDR1 SNHLY and CDR2 FYNNEI come from the germline V gene. This CDR3 is 11 amino acids long. V gave up 5 bases and J gave up 3 bases, with 4 bases separating them. The CDR3 DNA reads TGTGCCAGCAGTTACCACACTGAAGCTTTCTTT. Residues: CASSYHTEAFF.

The chain couples TRBV12-3 or TRBV12-4 to TRBJ1-2; D gene uncertain. This CDR3 contains 13 residues. V lost 5 bases, J lost 1 base, and 8 bases lay in between. The CDR3 bases are TGTGCCAGCAGTACGGGGTTTAACTATGGCTACACCTTC. As protein: CASSTGFNYGYTF.

This clone was found a few times. The chain has TRBV5-5 and TRBJ1-1; maybe TRBD1 (5 bases). Germline lookup yields CDR1 SGHKS and CDR2 YYEKEE (reference sequence). This CDR3 is built from 12 residues. The V and J ends lost 0 bases and 11 bases respectively, with 11 bases between them. In DNA form, the CDR3 reads TGTGCCAGCAGCTTGGTTCAGGGAAAGGCTTTCTTT. Its protein product is CASSLVQGKAFF.

The chain recombines TRBV3-1 (or the pseudogene TRBV3-2) with TRBJ1-1; the D is unclear. CDR1 and CDR2 (germline): LGHDT, YNNKEL (reference sequence). V lost 0 bases and J 0 bases, leaving 8 bases between the germline ends. This CDR3 has 15 amino acids. CDR3 DNA sequence: TGTGCCAGCAGCCAAGAACGCAGCATGAACACTGAAGCTTTCTTT. Translating it yields CASSQERSMNTEAFF.

About this clone itself: This sample includes further DNA sequences coding for the same CDR3. The chain is built from TRBV4-1 and TRBJ2-5; no definite D call. The germline gives CDR1 MGHRA, CDR2 YSYEKL. This CDR3 has 14 residues. V lost 3 bases and J lost 2, with 10 bases in between. DNA for the CDR3: TGCGCCAGCAGCCAGGGCGGCCTTCAAGAGACCCAGTACTTC. Translating it yields CASSQGGLQETQYF.

V usage is TRBV4-1 and J usage is TRBJ1-2; 8 bases fit TRBD1. CDR1 is MGHRA, CDR2 YSYEKL, per germline. The CDR3 consists of 13 residues. The trim removed 6 bases at V and 4 bases at J, leaving 4 bases unmatched. The CDR3: CASRPDRAYGYTF. In DNA form, the CDR3 reads TGCGCCAGCAGGCCGGACAGGGCCTATGGCTACACCTTC.